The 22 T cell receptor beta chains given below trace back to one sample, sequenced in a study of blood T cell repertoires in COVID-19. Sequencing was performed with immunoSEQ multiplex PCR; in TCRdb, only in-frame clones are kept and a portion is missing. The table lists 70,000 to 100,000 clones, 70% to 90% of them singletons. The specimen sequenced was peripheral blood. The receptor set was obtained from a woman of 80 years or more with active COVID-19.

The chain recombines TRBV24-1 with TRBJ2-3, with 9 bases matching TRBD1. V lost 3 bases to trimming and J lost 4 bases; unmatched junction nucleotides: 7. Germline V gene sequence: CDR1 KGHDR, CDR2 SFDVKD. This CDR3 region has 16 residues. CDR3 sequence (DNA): TGTGCCACCAGTGATCCGGGACAGGGAAGCGCAGATACGCAGTATTTT. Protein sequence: CATSDPGQGSADTQYF.

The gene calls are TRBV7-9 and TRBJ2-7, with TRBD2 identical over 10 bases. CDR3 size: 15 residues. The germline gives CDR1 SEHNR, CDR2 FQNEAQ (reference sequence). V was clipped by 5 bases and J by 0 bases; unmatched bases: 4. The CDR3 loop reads CASSPWTSGSYEQYF. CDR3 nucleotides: TGTGCCAGCAGCCCTTGGACTAGCGGCTCCTACGAGCAGTACTTC. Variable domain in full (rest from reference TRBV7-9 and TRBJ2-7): DTGVSQNPRHKITKRGQNVTFRCDPISEHNRLYWYRQTLGQGPEFLTYFQNEAQLEKSRLLSDRFSAERPKGSFSTLEIQRTEQGDSAMYLCASSPWTSGSYEQYFGPGTRLTVT.

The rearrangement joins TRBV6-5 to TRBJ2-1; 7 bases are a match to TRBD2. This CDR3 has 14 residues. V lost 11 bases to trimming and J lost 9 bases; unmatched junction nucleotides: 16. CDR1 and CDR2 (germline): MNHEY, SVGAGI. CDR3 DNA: TGTGCCGGCGCTGGGGCGGGAGCTTTCGCTGAGCAGTTCTTC. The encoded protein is CAGAGAGAFAEQFF.

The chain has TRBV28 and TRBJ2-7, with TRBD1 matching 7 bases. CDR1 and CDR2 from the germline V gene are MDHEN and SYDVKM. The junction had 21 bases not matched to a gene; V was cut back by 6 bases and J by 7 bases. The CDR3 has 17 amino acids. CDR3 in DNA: TGTGCCAGCAGCCCTGGCGGCCCGGGACAGCACGTTTTGGAGCAGTACTTC. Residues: CASSPGGPGQHVLEQYF. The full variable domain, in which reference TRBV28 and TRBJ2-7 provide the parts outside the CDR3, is DVKVTQSSRYLVKRTGEKVFLECVQDMDHENMFWYRQDPGLGLRLIYFSYDVKMKEKGDIPEGYSVSREKKERFSLILESASTNQTSMYLCASSPGGPGQHVLEQYFGPGTRLTVT.

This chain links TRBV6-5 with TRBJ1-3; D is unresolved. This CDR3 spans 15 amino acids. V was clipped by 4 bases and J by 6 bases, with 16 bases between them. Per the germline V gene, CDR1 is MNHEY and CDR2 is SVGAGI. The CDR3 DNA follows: TGTGCCAGCAGTTTCAGGCCCGGGGAATCAAACACCATATATTTT. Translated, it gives CASSFRPGESNTIYF.

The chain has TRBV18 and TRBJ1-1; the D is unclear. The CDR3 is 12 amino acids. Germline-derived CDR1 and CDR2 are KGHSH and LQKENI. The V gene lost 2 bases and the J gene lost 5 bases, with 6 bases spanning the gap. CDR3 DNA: TGTGCCAGCTCACCAGGGCAGACTGAAGCTTTCTTT. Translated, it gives CASSPGQTEAFF.

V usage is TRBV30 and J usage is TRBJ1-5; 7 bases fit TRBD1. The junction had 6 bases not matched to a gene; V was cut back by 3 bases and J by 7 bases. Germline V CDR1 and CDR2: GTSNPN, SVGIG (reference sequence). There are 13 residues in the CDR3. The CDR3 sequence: CAWSLGQVQPQHF. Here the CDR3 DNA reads TGTGCCTGGAGCTTAGGACAGGTCCAGCCCCAGCATTTT.

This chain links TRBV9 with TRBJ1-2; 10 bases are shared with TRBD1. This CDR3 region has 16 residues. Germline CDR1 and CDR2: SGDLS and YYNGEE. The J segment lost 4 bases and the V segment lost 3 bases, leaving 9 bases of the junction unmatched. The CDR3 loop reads CASSDAGTGVTYGYTF. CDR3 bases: TGTGCCAGCAGCGACGCCGGGACAGGGGTTACCTATGGCTACACCTTC.

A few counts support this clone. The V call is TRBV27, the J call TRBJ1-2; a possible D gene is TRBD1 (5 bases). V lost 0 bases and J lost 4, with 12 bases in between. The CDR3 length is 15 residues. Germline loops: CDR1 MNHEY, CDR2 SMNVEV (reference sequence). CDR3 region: CASSLSALGAYGYTF. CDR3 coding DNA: TGTGCCAGCAGTTTATCGGCCCTAGGGGCCTATGGCTACACCTTC.

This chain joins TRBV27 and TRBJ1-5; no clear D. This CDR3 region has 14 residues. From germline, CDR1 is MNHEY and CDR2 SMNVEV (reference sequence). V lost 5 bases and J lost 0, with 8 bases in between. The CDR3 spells CASSAVYSNQPQHF. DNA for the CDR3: TGTGCCAGCAGTGCAGTTTATAGCAATCAGCCCCAGCATTTT.

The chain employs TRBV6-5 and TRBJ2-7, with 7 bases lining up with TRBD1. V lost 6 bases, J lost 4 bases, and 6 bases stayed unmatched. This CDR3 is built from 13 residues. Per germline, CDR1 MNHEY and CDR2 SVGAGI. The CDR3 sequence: CASRGQHTYEQYF. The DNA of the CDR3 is TGTGCCAGCAGGGGACAGCATACATACGAGCAGTACTTC.

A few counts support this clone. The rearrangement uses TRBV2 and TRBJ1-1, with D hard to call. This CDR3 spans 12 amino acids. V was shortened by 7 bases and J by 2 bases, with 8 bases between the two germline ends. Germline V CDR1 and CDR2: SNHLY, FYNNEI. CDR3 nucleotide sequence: TGTGCCAGCACGAGAGAAAACACTGAAGCTTTCTTT. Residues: CASTRENTEAFF.

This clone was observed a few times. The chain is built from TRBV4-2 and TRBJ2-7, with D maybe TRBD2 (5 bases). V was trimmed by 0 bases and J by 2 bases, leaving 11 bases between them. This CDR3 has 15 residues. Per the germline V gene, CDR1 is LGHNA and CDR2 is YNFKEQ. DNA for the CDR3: TGTGCCAGCAGCCAAGAGTGGGAGCACCCCTACGAGCAGTACTTC. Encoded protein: CASSQEWEHPYEQYF.

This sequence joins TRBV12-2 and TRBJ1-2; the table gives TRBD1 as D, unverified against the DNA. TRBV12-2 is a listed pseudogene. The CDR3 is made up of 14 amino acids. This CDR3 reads CASRSIGQGNGYTF. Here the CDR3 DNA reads TGTGCAAGTCGCTCAATAGGACAGGGTAATGGCTACACCTTC.

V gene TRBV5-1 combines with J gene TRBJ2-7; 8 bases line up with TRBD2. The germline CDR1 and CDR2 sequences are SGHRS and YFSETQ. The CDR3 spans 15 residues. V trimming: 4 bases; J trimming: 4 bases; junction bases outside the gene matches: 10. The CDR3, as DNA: TGCGCCAGCAGCGTTGAAACCGGGACTAGATACGAGCAGTACTTC. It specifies CASSVETGTRYEQYF.

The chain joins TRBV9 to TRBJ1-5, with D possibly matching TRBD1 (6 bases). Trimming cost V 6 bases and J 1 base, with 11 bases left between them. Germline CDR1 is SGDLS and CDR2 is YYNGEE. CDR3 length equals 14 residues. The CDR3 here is CASNQGGSNQPQHF. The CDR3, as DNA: TGTGCCAGCAACCAAGGGGGAAGCAATCAGCCCCAGCATTTT.

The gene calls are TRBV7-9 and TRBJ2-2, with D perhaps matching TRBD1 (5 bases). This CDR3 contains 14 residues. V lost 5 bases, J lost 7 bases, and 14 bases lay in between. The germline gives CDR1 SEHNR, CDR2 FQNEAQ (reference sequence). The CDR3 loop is CASSPLRGFGELFF. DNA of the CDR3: TGTGCCAGCAGCCCCCTTAGGGGCTTCGGGGAGCTGTTTTTT.

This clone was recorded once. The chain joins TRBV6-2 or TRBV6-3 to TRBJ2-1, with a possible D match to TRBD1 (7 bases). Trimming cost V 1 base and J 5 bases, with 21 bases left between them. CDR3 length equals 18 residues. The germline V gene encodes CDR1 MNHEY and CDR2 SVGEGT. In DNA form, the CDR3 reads TGTGCCAGCAGTTACTTGGACGAGAGCAGGGGGAGGAACAATGAGCAGTTCTTC. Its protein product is CASSYLDESRGRNNEQFF.

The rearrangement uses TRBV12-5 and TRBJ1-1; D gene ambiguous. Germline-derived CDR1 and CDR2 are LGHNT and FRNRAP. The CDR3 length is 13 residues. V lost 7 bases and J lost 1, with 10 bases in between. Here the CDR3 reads CASESPRNTEAFF. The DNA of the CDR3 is TGTGCTAGTGAATCCCCGCGGAACACTGAAGCTTTCTTT. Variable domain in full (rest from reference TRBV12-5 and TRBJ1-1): DARVTQTPRHKVTEMGQEVTMRCQPILGHNTVFWYRQTMMQGLELLAYFRNRAPLDDSGMPKDRFSAEMPDATLATLKIQPSEPRDSAVYFCASESPRNTEAFFGQGTRLTVV.

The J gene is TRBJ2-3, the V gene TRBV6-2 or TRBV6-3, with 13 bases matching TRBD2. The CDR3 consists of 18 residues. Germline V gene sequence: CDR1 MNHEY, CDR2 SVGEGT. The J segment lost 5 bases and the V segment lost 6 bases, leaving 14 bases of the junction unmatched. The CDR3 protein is CASSPKTSGRTGGDTQYF. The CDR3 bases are TGTGCCAGCAGCCCGAAGACTAGCGGGAGGACGGGGGGAGATACGCAGTATTTT.

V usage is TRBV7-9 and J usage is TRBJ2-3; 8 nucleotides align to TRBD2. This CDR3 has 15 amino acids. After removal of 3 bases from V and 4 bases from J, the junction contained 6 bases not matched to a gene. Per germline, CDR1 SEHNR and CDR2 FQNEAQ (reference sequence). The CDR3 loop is CASSFTGGGADTQYF. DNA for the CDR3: TGTGCCAGCAGCTTCACGGGAGGGGGGGCAGATACGCAGTATTTT.

CDR3 DNA: TGTGCCAGCAGCATCTATAGCGGGGTCGGGGAGCTGTTTTTT. Residues: CASSIYSGVGELFF. The chain combines TRBV7-3 with TRBJ2-2, with 8 bases that match TRBD2. CDR1 is SGHTA, CDR2 FQGTGA, per germline. Trimming at V came to 5 bases and at J to 7 bases, leaving 6 bases not matched to a gene. The CDR3 runs 14 residues.